This T cell receptor (beta chain) stems from a study of OX40 agonist ivuxolimab in advanced cancers. Study-level background: In this cohort, patients received ivuxolimab, an agonistic anti-OX40 (CD134) antibody.

The CDR3 runs 13 residues. Germline assignment: CDR1 SGHTA and CDR2 FQGTGA. Trimming took off 4 bases at V and 3 bases at J, with 6 bases between the two ends. Profiling relied on immunoSEQ multiplex PCR, and the TCRdb table lists in-frame clones only, not all of them. The table has fewer than 65,000 clones, approximately 89% seen once. The TCR comes from an adult with an advanced solid tumor such as melanoma, head and neck, liver or kidney cancer. The chain links TRBV7-3 to TRBJ2-2; D gene uncertain. The specimen comprised CD4+ or CD8+ T cells sorted from blood, sampled in a trial of the OX40 agonist ivuxolimab. CDR3: CASSSLDTGELFF. As DNA, the CDR3 is TGTGCCAGCAGCTCCTTGGACACCGGGGAGCTGTTTTTT.